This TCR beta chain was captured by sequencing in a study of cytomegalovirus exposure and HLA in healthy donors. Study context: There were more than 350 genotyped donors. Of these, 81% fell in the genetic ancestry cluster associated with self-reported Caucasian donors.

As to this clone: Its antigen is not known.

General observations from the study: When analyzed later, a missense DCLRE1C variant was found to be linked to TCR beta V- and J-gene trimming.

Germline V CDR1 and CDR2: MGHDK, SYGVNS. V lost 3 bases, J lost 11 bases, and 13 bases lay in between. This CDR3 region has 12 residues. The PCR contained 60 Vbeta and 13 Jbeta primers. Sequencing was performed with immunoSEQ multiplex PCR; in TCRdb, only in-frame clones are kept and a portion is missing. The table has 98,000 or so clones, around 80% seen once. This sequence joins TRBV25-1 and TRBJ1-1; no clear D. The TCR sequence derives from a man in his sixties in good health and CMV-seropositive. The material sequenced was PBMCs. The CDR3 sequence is CASSDPFAVAFF. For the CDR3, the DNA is TGTGCCAGCAGTGACCCCTTCGCGGTGGCTTTCTTT.